One and the same sample provided the 26 T cell receptor beta chains below, sequenced in a study of cytomegalovirus exposure and HLA in healthy donors. This PCR relied on a set of 60 Vbeta primers and 13 Jbeta primers. Sequencing used immunoSEQ multiplex PCR; TCRdb keeps in-frame clones, though not all of them. This table has 150,000 or so clones, 70% to 80% appearing once. Sequenced sample: PBMCs. Receptors were obtained from a female donor in good health and CMV-seronegative.

This clone was counted only a few times. V usage is TRBV28 and J usage is TRBJ2-3; 12 bases are a match to TRBD2. Germline V CDR1 and CDR2: MDHEN, SYDVKM. V lost 4 bases, J lost 3 bases, and 2 bases stayed unmatched. The CDR3 is made up of 15 amino acids. In DNA form, the CDR3 reads TGTGCCAGCAGTTCTAGCGGGAGGGGGACAGATACGCAGTATTTT. Translation: CASSSSGRGTDTQYF.

The V call is TRBV13, the J call TRBJ2-1, with 8 bases identical to TRBD1. This CDR3 region has 17 residues. V was pared by 3 bases and J by 6 bases, with 13 bases of the junction left unmatched. Looked up from germline, CDR1 is PRHDT and CDR2 is FYEKMQ (reference sequence). The CDR3 DNA sequence: TGTGCCAGCAGCTTCAGACCCGGGACAGACAGGGGCAATGAGCAGTTCTTC. It codes for CASSFRPGTDRGNEQFF.

The chain links TRBV4-3 to TRBJ2-1, with TRBD2 as a possible D gene (6 bases). The V gene's germline CDR1 is LGHNA and CDR2 YSLEER. The CDR3 sequence is 13 residues long. V gave up 2 bases and J gave up 7 bases, with 9 bases separating them. The CDR3 DNA sequence: TGCGCCAGCAGCCAAAGGCTAGCGAATGAGCAGTTCTTC. This sequence encodes CASSQRLANEQFF.

The rearrangement uses TRBV27 and TRBJ1-5, with TRBD1 identical over 7 bases. This CDR3 spans 14 amino acids. Germline V gives CDR1 MNHEY, CDR2 SMNVEV (reference sequence). V dropped 5 bases and J dropped 4; count of bases not matched to a gene: 5. DNA for the CDR3: TGTGCCAGCAGTAACCGACAGGGTAATCAGCCCCAGCATTTT. It encodes CASSNRQGNQPQHF.

The chain links TRBV11-3 to TRBJ2-4; 8 bases are a match to TRBD1. The germline V gene encodes CDR1 SGHNT and CDR2 YENEEA. This CDR3 is built from 16 residues. Unmatched junction bases numbered 10, after V lost 5 bases and J lost 4 bases. DNA for the CDR3: TGTGCCAGCAGCGAATGGACAGGGCAGAGGAAAAACATTCAGTACTTC. This sequence encodes CASSEWTGQRKNIQYF.

J is TRBJ2-2 and V is TRBV11-2, with TRBD2 as a possible D gene (5 bases). This CDR3 is built from 14 residues. The germline V gene encodes CDR1 SGHAT and CDR2 FQNNGV. Trimming cost V 1 base and J 5 bases, with 8 bases left between them. As DNA, the CDR3 is TGTGCCAGCAGCTTAGTGGGGAGAACCGGGGAGCTGTTTTTT. Protein sequence: CASSLVGRTGELFF.

The V and J genes are TRBV7-2 and TRBJ2-1, with 11 bases identical to TRBD2. The CDR3 loop spans 14 amino acids. With 5 bases clipped from V and 9 bases from J, the junction kept 6 bases outside the gene matches. The V gene's germline CDR1 is SGHTA and CDR2 FQGNSA. CDR3 amino acids: CASSLSGRGSEQFF. The CDR3 DNA reads TGTGCCAGCAGCCTTAGCGGGAGGGGGAGTGAGCAGTTCTTC.

This chain uses TRBV29-1 with TRBJ2-5, with 8 bases matching TRBD2. CDR3 length equals 15 residues. Germline trimming cut 6 bases from V and 5 bases from J; bases unmatched to any gene: 14. Germline V gives CDR1 SQVTM, CDR2 ANQGSEA. CDR3 nucleotides: TGCAGCGTCGCCGGGAGGGGCGCGCGCTATGAGACCCAGTACTTC. Translated, it gives CSVAGRGARYETQYF.

The genes are TRBV19 and TRBJ1-5; 7 bases are shared with TRBD1. This CDR3 has 14 residues. After removal of 9 bases from V and 7 bases from J, the junction contained 12 bases not matched to a gene. Germline-derived CDR1 and CDR2 are LNHDA and SQIVND (reference sequence). The DNA of the CDR3 is TGTGCCAGCTCAAAGGACAGGCGCTACCAGCCCCAGCATTTT. Its translation is CASSKDRRYQPQHF. The full variable domain, with the rest looked up from reference TRBV19 and TRBJ1-5, is DGGITQSPKYLFRKEGQNVTLSCEQNLNHDAMYWYRQDPGQGLRLIYYSQIVNDFQKGDIAEGYSVSREKKESFPLTVTSAQKNPTAFYLCASSKDRRYQPQHFGDGTRLSIL.

The V gene is TRBV6-5, the J gene TRBJ2-7; a weak D match, TRBD2 (6 bases). The CDR3 spans 15 residues. With 6 bases removed from V and 3 bases from J, the gap between germline ends came to 18 bases. From germline, CDR1 is MNHEY and CDR2 SVGAGI. The CDR3, as DNA: TGTGCCAGCAGACTAGGACTACCTGATAGCTACGAGCAGTACTTC. Its translation is CASRLGLPDSYEQYF.

V and J are TRBV5-1 and TRBJ2-2, with 7 bases lining up with TRBD2. Trimming took 6 bases from V and 1 from J; bases not matched to a gene: 3. The CDR3 consists of 14 residues. Germline lookup yields CDR1 SGHRS and CDR2 YFSETQ. CDR3 loop: CASKERGNTGELFF. The CDR3 nucleotides read TGCGCCAGCAAGGAGCGGGGGAACACCGGGGAGCTGTTTTTT. Together with reference TRBV5-1 and TRBJ2-2, the CDR3 gives the full variable domain: KAGVTQTPRYLIKTRGQQVTLSCSPISGHRSVSWYQQTPGQGLQFLFEYFSETQRNKGNFPGRFSGRQFSNSRSEMNVSTLELGDSALYLCASKERGNTGELFFGEGSRLTVL.

The J gene is TRBJ1-1, the V gene TRBV18, with D maybe TRBD1 (5 bases). The CDR3 contains 15 residues. Germline-derived CDR1 and CDR2 are KGHSH and LQKENI. The V and J ends lost 2 bases and 1 base respectively, with 11 bases between them. The CDR3 sequence is CASSPKGAPNTEAFF. CDR3 bases: TGTGCCAGCTCACCAAAAGGGGCCCCGAACACTGAAGCTTTCTTT.

The CDR3 here is CASSLAIQETQYF. For the CDR3, the DNA is TGTGCCAGCAGCTTGGCCATCCAAGAGACCCAGTACTTC. The chain has TRBV5-5 and TRBJ2-5; D ambiguous. The germline CDR1 and CDR2 sequences are SGHKS and YYEKEE (reference sequence). The CDR3 consists of 13 residues. The V end was cut by 0 bases, the J end by 1 base, with 4 bases between.

This clone was picked up one time. V gene TRBV2 combines with J gene TRBJ1-5, with 9 positions matching TRBD1. V lost 6 bases to trimming and J lost 7 bases; unmatched junction nucleotides: 7. Germline values: CDR1 SNHLY, CDR2 FYNNEI. This CDR3 is 14 amino acids long. The CDR3: CASSRQGGEQPQHF. CDR3 DNA sequence: TGTGCCAGCAGCAGACAGGGGGGTGAGCAGCCCCAGCATTTT.

The chain carries TRBV11-2 and TRBJ2-1; 7 nucleotides agree with TRBD2. The CDR3 consists of 15 residues. The germline V gene encodes CDR1 SGHAT and CDR2 FQNNGV. V gave up 0 bases and J gave up 3 bases; unmatched junction bases: 2. CDR3 bases: TGTGCCAGCAGCTTAGAAGGGACTAACTACAATGAGCAGTTCTTC. It codes for CASSLEGTNYNEQFF.

This clone was observed a few times. J is TRBJ2-1 and V is TRBV6-1, with 7 positions matching TRBD2. The germline gives CDR1 MNHNS, CDR2 SASEGT. There are 21 residues in the CDR3. Germline trimming cut 1 base from V and 1 base from J; bases unmatched to any gene: 19. The CDR3 DNA sequence: TGTGCCAGCAGTGAAGTCGAACCTAGCGGTCTCCACGCCCCGTCCTACAATGAGCAGTTCTTC. Its translation is CASSEVEPSGLHAPSYNEQFF.

The gene calls are TRBV2 and TRBJ2-1; the D is unclear. V lost 5 bases, J lost 3 bases, and 2 bases lay in between. This CDR3 contains 11 residues. Germline assignment: CDR1 SNHLY and CDR2 FYNNEI. The CDR3 here is CASSLYNEQFF. Here the CDR3 DNA reads TGTGCCAGCAGTCTCTACAATGAGCAGTTCTTC.

J is TRBJ2-7 and V is TRBV28, with D possibly being TRBD2 (5 bases). CDR3 length equals 14 residues. Trimming pared 6 bases from V and 4 bases from J, leaving 16 bases between. From germline, CDR1 is MDHEN and CDR2 SYDVKM. CDR3 loop: CASRPLGRVYEQYF. CDR3 sequence (DNA): TGTGCCAGCAGGCCACTAGGGAGAGTTTACGAGCAGTACTTC.

The chain combines TRBV30 with TRBJ2-7; no firm D call. Trimming removed 4 bases at V and 0 bases at J, with 4 bases between. There are 11 residues in the CDR3. Germline loops: CDR1 GTSNPN, CDR2 SVGIG (reference sequence). The CDR3 protein is CAWTDSYEQYF. The CDR3 region has the DNA TGTGCCTGGACAGACTCCTACGAGCAGTACTTC. Together with reference TRBV30 and TRBJ2-7, the CDR3 gives the full variable domain: SQTIHQWPATLVQPVGSPLSLECTVEGTSNPNLYWYRQAAGRGLQLLFYSVGIGQISSEVPQNLSASRPQDRQFILSSKKLLLSDSGFYLCAWTDSYEQYFGPGTRLTVT.

The chain employs TRBV28 and TRBJ2-3; the D gene is possibly TRBD1 (5 bases). Germline assignment: CDR1 MDHEN and CDR2 SYDVKM. This CDR3 is 14 amino acids long. Trimming left V 3 bases short and J 4 bases short, with 11 bases between. The CDR3 DNA reads TGTGCCAGCAGTTTGCAGGGTGTACCAGATACGCAGTATTTT. It specifies CASSLQGVPDTQYF.

In this sample, this clone turned up once. The V gene is TRBV2, the J gene TRBJ2-7; maybe TRBD2 (5 bases). The germline V gene encodes CDR1 SNHLY and CDR2 FYNNEI. The CDR3 length is 14 residues. V dropped 7 bases and J dropped 2 bases, with 15 bases sitting between them. The DNA of the CDR3 is TGTGCCAGCACCCTATCCGCGGGCGCCTACGAGCAGTACTTC. Its translation is CASTLSAGAYEQYF.

The rearrangement links TRBV4-1 to TRBJ2-7; TRBD1 might be the D (5 bases). Germline V lookup: CDR1 MGHRA, CDR2 YSYEKL. The V end was cut by 1 base, the J end by 4 bases, with 11 bases between. CDR3 length: 14 amino acids. The CDR3 loop reads CASSQVTGRYEQYF. The DNA of the CDR3 is TGCGCCAGCAGCCAAGTCACAGGCCGGTACGAGCAGTACTTC.

The V call is TRBV19, the J call TRBJ1-1, with unresolved D. Germline values: CDR1 LNHDA, CDR2 SQIVND (reference sequence). Trimming removed 2 bases from V and 5 bases from J, with 12 bases in between. The CDR3 length is 14 residues. CDR3 in DNA: TGTGCCAGTAGTATAAGAGGCTTCGGGACTGAAGCTTTCTTT. Protein: CASSIRGFGTEAFF.

There are a few counts of this clone. This rearrangement joins TRBV10-1 to TRBJ1-2; D is possibly TRBD1 (6 bases). The ends were cut back, 0 bases at V and 2 bases at J, with 10 bases in the middle. The length of the CDR3 is 15 residues. Germline assignment: CDR1 WNHNN and CDR2 SYGVQD (reference sequence). The CDR3 DNA reads TGCGCCAGCAGTGAGTCGGACAGCAACAACTATGGCTACACCTTC. It is translated as CASSESDSNNYGYTF.

This clone was seen a few times. The J gene is TRBJ2-7, the V gene TRBV7-9; the D gene is possibly TRBD2 (6 bases). The CDR3 consists of 15 residues. Trimming stripped 4 bases from V and 0 bases from J, with 13 bases between. From germline, CDR1 is SEHNR and CDR2 FQNEAQ (reference sequence). CDR3 sequence reads: CASSWQTSGSYEQYF. The CDR3 DNA reads as TGTGCCAGCAGCTGGCAGACTAGTGGCTCCTACGAGCAGTACTTC.

The chain recombines TRBV2 with TRBJ1-1, with TRBD1 identical over 9 bases. Germline CDR1 and CDR2: SNHLY and FYNNEI. J was trimmed by 5 bases and V by 6 bases; bases with no gene match: 4. The CDR3 length is 13 residues. CDR3 coding DNA: TGTGCCAGCAGGGGGGACAGGGTTACTGAAGCTTTCTTT. Translation: CASRGDRVTEAFF.